This passage covers 21 T cell receptor beta chains from one sample sequenced in a study of response to subunit inactivated influenza vaccine. MiXCR was run by TCRdb on the RT-PCR reads, yielding one entry per CDR3 protein. The sample has 610,000 or so distinct CDR3 sequences; roughly 15% are singletons. This specimen consisted of PBMCs from blood, obtained 12 days after vaccination. Every receptor here comes from a man aged 50 or older who received an inactivated influenza vaccine.

The chain links TRBV4-2 to TRBJ2-3; D is unclear. The V gene lost 1 base and the J gene lost 2 bases, with 10 bases spanning the gap. From germline, CDR1 is LGHNA and CDR2 YNFKEQ. This CDR3 is 15 amino acids long. The CDR3 DNA is TGTGCCAGCAGCCAAGTCAGCGAAGACACAGATACGCAGTATTTT. This gives the protein CASSQVSEDTDTQYF.

The chain couples TRBV6-8 to TRBJ1-2, with D perhaps matching TRBD1 (5 bases). CDR1 and CDR2 from the germline V gene are MNHGY and SAAAGT. With 5 bases removed from V and 4 bases from J, the gap between germline ends came to 11 bases. The CDR3 spans 13 residues. The CDR3 protein is CASSDRDSYGYTF. CDR3 sequence (DNA): TGTGCCAGCAGTGACCGGGACTCCTATGGCTACACCTTC.

Ten or more counts support this clonotype. The chain recombines TRBV5-1 with TRBJ2-1; D not resolved. With 4 bases removed from V and 6 bases from J, the gap between germline ends came to 8 bases. The CDR3 is 12 amino acids. In germline, CDR1 is SGHRS, CDR2 YFSETQ. The CDR3 region has the DNA TGCGCCAGCAGCAGGACCCTCAATGAGCAGTTCTTC. This translates into CASSRTLNEQFF.

This clonotype was observed many times. The chain uses TRBV28 and TRBJ2-7, with D perhaps matching TRBD2 (5 bases). V was shortened by 3 bases and J by 3 bases, with 18 bases between the two germline ends. Germline CDR1 reads MDHEN; CDR2 reads SYDVKM. This CDR3 is 16 amino acids long. The CDR3 here is CASSFASSGVIYEQYF. The CDR3 bases are TGTGCCAGCAGTTTCGCCTCCAGCGGTGTGATCTACGAGCAGTACTTC.

The chain carries TRBV10-3 and TRBJ2-3, with 10 bases lining up with TRBD2. Germline trimming cut 0 bases from V and 2 bases from J; bases unmatched to any gene: 5. CDR1 is ENHRY, CDR2 SYGVKD, per germline. CDR3 size: 17 residues. CDR3 coding DNA: TGTGCCATCAGTGAGTCGGTGACTAGCGGGTTCACAGATACGCAGTATTTT. Translation: CAISESVTSGFTDTQYF.

The table lists this clonotype with many counts. The V gene is TRBV2, the J gene TRBJ1-5; D is undetermined. The CDR3 is 13 residues long. The V gene lost 2 bases and the J gene lost 8 bases, with 10 bases spanning the gap. Germline V gives CDR1 SNHLY, CDR2 FYNNEI. CDR3 sequence: CASSEMPGEPQHF. As DNA, the CDR3 is TGTGCCAGCAGTGAAATGCCCGGGGAGCCCCAGCATTTT.

This clonotype was observed a handful of times. The chain joins TRBV12-3 or TRBV12-4 to TRBJ2-3; D is perhaps TRBD1 or TRBD2 (5 bases each). This CDR3 has 15 residues. V lost 6 bases and J lost 0, with 13 bases in between. The CDR3 nucleotides are TGTGCCAGCAGGAAAGCGGACACAAGCACAGATACGCAGTATTTT. Protein sequence: CASRKADTSTDTQYF.

This clonotype was picked up many times. V is TRBV4-2 and J is TRBJ2-6, with D possibly TRBD1 on 5 matching bases. This CDR3 is 15 amino acids long. Trimming left V 1 base short and J 3 bases short, with 7 bases between. CDR1 is LGHNA and CDR2 is YNFKEQ in the germline V gene. The CDR3: CASSQGGVGANVLTF. The CDR3, as DNA: TGTGCCAGCAGCCAAGGGGGCGTTGGGGCCAACGTCCTGACTTTC.

Only a few counts were recorded for this clonotype. The rearrangement links TRBV20-1 to TRBJ1-2, with 7 bases matching TRBD1. CDR3 length: 14 amino acids. Germline CDR1 and CDR2: DFQATT and SNEGSKA (reference sequence). The ends lost 1 base at V and 7 bases at J; junction bases unmatched: 9. As DNA, the CDR3 is TGCAGTGCTAGAGCCCTCGACAGGGCCGGTGGCTACACCTTC. This gives the protein CSARALDRAGGYTF.

CDR3 DNA sequence: TGTGCCAGCAGCCAGGGTACTAGCGGGGTGGAGACCCAGTACTTC. As protein: CASSQGTSGVETQYF. The V gene is TRBV4-2, the J gene TRBJ2-5, with 10 bases identical to TRBD2. This CDR3 spans 15 amino acids. Looked up from germline, CDR1 is LGHNA and CDR2 is YNFKEQ. V gave up 3 bases and J gave up 5 bases; unmatched junction bases: 6.

This clonotype occurred many times. The genes are TRBV5-6 and TRBJ1-1; D gene unclear. V lost 6 bases to trimming and J lost 1 base, with 7 bases between them. Germline V lookup: CDR1 SGHDT, CDR2 YYEEEE. The CDR3 spans 12 residues. The CDR3, as DNA: TGTGCCAGCAAGGGAGGGAACACTGAAGCTTTCTTT. Translated, it gives CASKGGNTEAFF.

This rearrangement joins TRBV24-1 to TRBJ2-1; tentatively, D is TRBD1 (7 bases). In germline, CDR1 is KGHDR, CDR2 SFDVKD. The CDR3 is 16 residues long. V was pared by 7 bases and J by 3 bases, with 18 bases between. This CDR3 is CATSARDSGYYNEQFF. The CDR3 DNA reads as TGTGCCACCAGCGCGCGGGACAGTGGGTACTACAATGAGCAGTTCTTC.

This clonotype occurred a few times. V and J are TRBV5-8 and TRBJ1-2; D call uncertain. Germline CDR1 SGHTS, CDR2 YDEGEE. The CDR3 extends over 14 amino acids. The V gene lost 0 bases and the J gene lost 0 bases, with 6 bases spanning the gap. CDR3 amino acids: CASSLVRTNYGYTF. The DNA of the CDR3 is TGTGCCAGCAGCTTGGTTCGAACTAACTATGGCTACACCTTC.

This clonotype occurred many times. The V and J genes are TRBV12-3 or TRBV12-4 and TRBJ2-6, with D uncertain. CDR3 length equals 17 residues. V lost 5 bases and J lost 5, with 19 bases in between. CDR3 protein: CASSPRTESGRANVLTF. The CDR3 DNA is TGTGCCAGCAGTCCACGGACCGAATCCGGGCGGGCCAACGTCCTGACTTTC.

The J gene is TRBJ2-7, the V gene TRBV7-9, with D unresolved. CDR1 and CDR2 from the germline V gene are SEHNR and FQNEAQ (reference sequence). V dropped 1 base and J dropped 7 bases, with 14 bases sitting between them. The CDR3 has 14 residues. DNA of the CDR3: TGTGCCAGCAGCTTAGGTAGGGTGCCGTGGGAGCAGTACTTC. Translation gives CASSLGRVPWEQYF.

The chain is built from TRBV5-5 and TRBJ2-7, with TRBD1 as a possible D gene (5 bases). The CDR3 length is 12 residues. With 5 bases removed from V and 1 base from J, the gap between germline ends came to 7 bases. In germline, CDR1 is SGHKS, CDR2 YYEKEE (reference sequence). CDR3 bases: TGTGCCAGCAGGACAGAGTCCTACGAGCAGTACTTC. As protein: CASRTESYEQYF. Filled out from reference TRBV5-5 and TRBJ2-7, the complete variable domain reads DAGVTQSPTHLIKTRGQQVTLRCSPISGHKSVSWYQQVLGQGPQFIFQYYEKEERGRGNFPDRFSARQFPNYSSELNVNALLLGDSALYLCASRTESYEQYFGPGTRLTVT.

The chain links TRBV4-3 to TRBJ2-7, with 10 bases identical to TRBD2. Germline V gene lookup returns CDR1 LGHNA and CDR2 YSLEER. The CDR3 totals 16 residues. Trimming cost V 4 bases and J 5 bases; bases outside gene matches: 11. CDR3 loop: CASSPKWASGSHEQYF. The CDR3 nucleotides are TGCGCCAGCAGCCCCAAGTGGGCTAGCGGGAGTCACGAGCAGTACTTC.

CDR3 coding DNA: TGCGCCAGCAGCTTGGGCCGGGGGACAGCTGGGGCCAACGTCCTGACTTTC. Translation: CASSLGRGTAGANVLTF. The rearrangement links TRBV5-1 to TRBJ2-6; D might be TRBD1 (7 bases). V lost 0 bases, J lost 2 bases, and 12 bases lay in between. In germline, CDR1 is SGHRS, CDR2 YFSETQ. This CDR3 region has 17 residues.

The sample holds many counts of this clonotype. The gene calls are TRBV7-2 and TRBJ2-7; perhaps TRBD2 as D (5 bases). This CDR3 region has 16 residues. CDR1 is SGHTA, CDR2 FQGNSA, per germline. The V end lost 5 bases, the J end lost 0 bases, and 17 bases lay between the germline ends. Here the CDR3 DNA reads TGTGCCAGCAGCCCGTTGGCGGGTGGGAGCTCCTACGAGCAGTACTTC. This encodes CASSPLAGGSSYEQYF.

The DNA for the CDR3 is TGTGCCAGCAGCCAGGAAGGGACCCCCCAGCATTTT. It specifies CASSQEGTPQHF. The chain links TRBV3-1 to TRBJ1-5; the D gene is possibly TRBD1 (5 bases). The length of the CDR3 is 12 residues. Trimming left V 3 bases short and J 10 bases short, with 10 bases between. Germline V CDR1 and CDR2: LGHDT, YNNKEL (reference sequence). The full variable domain, its missing parts supplied by reference TRBV3-1 and TRBJ1-5, is DTAVSQTPKYLVTQMGNDKSIKCEQNLGHDTMYWYKQDSKKFLKIMFSYNNKELIINETVPNRFSPKSPDKAHLNLHINSLELGDSAVYFCASSQEGTPQHFGDGTRLSIL.

This clonotype has ten or more counts. The rearrangement joins TRBV29-1 to TRBJ2-7; TRBD2 agrees at 9 bases. There are 16 residues in the CDR3. Germline loops: CDR1 SQVTM, CDR2 ANQGSEA. V trimming: 2 bases; J trimming: 0 bases; junction bases outside the gene matches: 8. CDR3 sequence (DNA): TGCAGCGTTGAAATCCTAGCGGGGCCCTACTCCTACGAGCAGTACTTC. Its protein is CSVEILAGPYSYEQYF.